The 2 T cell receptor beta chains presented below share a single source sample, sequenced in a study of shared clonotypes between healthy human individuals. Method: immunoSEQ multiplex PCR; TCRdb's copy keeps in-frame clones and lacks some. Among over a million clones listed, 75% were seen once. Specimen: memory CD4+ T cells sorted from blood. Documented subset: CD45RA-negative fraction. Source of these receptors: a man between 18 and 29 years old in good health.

CDR3: CAGRQGKGESNQPQHF. The CDR3 DNA follows: TGTGCCGGCCGACAGGGTAAGGGGGAGAGCAATCAGCCCCAGCATTTT. The chain is built from TRBV10-3 and TRBJ1-5; TRBD1 agrees at 7 bases. The CDR3 consists of 16 residues. After removal of 11 bases from V and 1 base from J, the junction contained 14 bases not matched to a gene. The germline V gene has CDR1 ENHRY and CDR2 SYGVKD.

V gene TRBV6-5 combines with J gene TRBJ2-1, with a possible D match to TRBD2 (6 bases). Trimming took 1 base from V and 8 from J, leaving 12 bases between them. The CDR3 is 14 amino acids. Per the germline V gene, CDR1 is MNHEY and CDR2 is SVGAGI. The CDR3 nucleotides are TGTGCCAGCAGTTACTTACAACTAGCACATGAGCAGTTCTTC. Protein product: CASSYLQLAHEQFF.